The T cell receptor beta chain described here comes from a study of beta chain features in type 1 diabetes. Study information: Examination of sorted cells across all samples involved around 98 million cells.

The CDR3 loop spans 13 amino acids. Per germline, CDR1 PRHDT and CDR2 FYEKMQ (reference sequence). V was clipped by 6 bases and J by 0 bases, with 9 bases between them. This clone has just a few counts. Antigen unknown. The study, taken as a whole, reports: Patients with type 1 diabetes carried fewer insertions and had more deletions at their VDJ junctions.

Investigators reverse transcribed all isolated RNA, so they sequenced expressed TCRB transcripts. The protocol was immunoSEQ multiplex PCR, while the TCRdb copy is restricted to in-frame clones and leaves out a portion. The sample consists of hundreds of thousands of clones, roughly a sixth of them appearing once. Source material: naive CD4+ T cells from blood. The gene calls are TRBV13 and TRBJ2-7, with D unclear. The origin of this receptor is a woman aged 18-30 years in good health. The CDR3 loop reads CASSGRSSYEQYF. The CDR3 DNA is TGTGCCAGCAGTGGACGGAGCTCCTACGAGCAGTACTTC.